This T cell receptor beta chain was observed in a study of T-cell reconstitution after alpha-beta-depleted transplantation in children. The TCRbeta library was prepared with unique molecular identifiers. Via MiXCR, TCRdb re-called the PCR reads, giving one row per CDR3 protein. The data hold hundreds of thousands of distinct CDR3 sequences, with roughly a quarter observed a single time. V was cut by 6 bases and J by 2 bases, with 17 bases left in between. The CDR3 is 16 residues long. This clonotype was seen a few times. The J gene is TRBJ1-5, the V gene TRBV12-3 or TRBV12-4; D gene uncertain. The material was PBMCs, mostly from graft donor cells, obtained 360 days after TCRalphabeta/CD19-depleted stem cell transplant. The sequence was collected from a female patient aged 2-15 years who had a stem cell transplant for congenital amegakaryocytic thrombocytopenia, so the T cells may come from the graft donor. This chain's CDR3 is CASSSERPRGNQPQHF. For the CDR3, the DNA is TGTGCCAGCAGCTCTGAGCGCCCTAGGGGCAATCAGCCCCAGCATTTT.